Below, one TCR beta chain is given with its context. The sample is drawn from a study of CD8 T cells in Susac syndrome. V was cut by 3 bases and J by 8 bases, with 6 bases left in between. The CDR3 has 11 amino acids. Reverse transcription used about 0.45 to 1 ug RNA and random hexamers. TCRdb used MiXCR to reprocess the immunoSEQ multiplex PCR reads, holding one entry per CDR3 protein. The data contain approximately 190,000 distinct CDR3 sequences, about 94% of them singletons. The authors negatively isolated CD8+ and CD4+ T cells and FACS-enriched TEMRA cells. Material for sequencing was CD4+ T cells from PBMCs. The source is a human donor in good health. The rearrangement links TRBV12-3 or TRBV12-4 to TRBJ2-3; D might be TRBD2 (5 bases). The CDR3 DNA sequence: TGTGCCAGCAGTTTGGAGGTTACGCAGTATTTT. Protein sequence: CASSLEVTQYF.